This T cell receptor beta chain was recorded in a study of CD8+ T cells in alopecia areata. Germline CDR1 and CDR2: SQVTM and ANQGSEA. Trimming pared 5 bases from V and 7 bases from J, leaving 17 bases between. CDR3 size: 13 residues. Findings and limits, study-wide: Clonality in lesional scalp, especially alopecia totalis/universalis, exceeded that of normal scalp. Patients displayed less clarity in TCR sharing than mice, a finding possibly related to HLA. Scalp samples also yield sequences from resident alphabeta T cells of normal skin.

Sequencing relied on a cDNA template that was reverse transcribed from extracted RNA. Clones were sequenced by immunoSEQ multiplex PCR, and TCRdb holds only the in-frame ones, with some missing. The table has around 100,000 clones, around three fifths seen once. In its sample, this clone was seen a few times. Its target is not known. Sorting of PBMCs yielded the CD4+ and CD8+ T cells. This clonotype was sampled from a human donor in good health. The chain uses TRBV29-1 and TRBJ1-2; maybe TRBD1 (5 bases). The sample consisted of CD4+ T cells sorted from blood. Here the CDR3 reads CSVLPDQGRGYTF. CDR3 sequence (DNA): TGCAGCGTTTTACCTGACCAGGGCCGTGGCTACACCTTC.